A selection of T cell receptor beta chains follows, all from one sample in a study of post-analysis software for immune sequencing data. MiXCR was run by TCRdb on the PCR reads, yielding one entry per CDR3 protein. Of hundreds of thousands of distinct CDR3 sequences listed, 25% to 30% are singletons. Sequencing was performed on blood. These receptors came from a girl aged 10 to 17 with multiple sclerosis. Both conserved end residues are part of each CDR3. D genes are given only for firm matches. Some rows have no size entry. The others give once, few or many, or a class for an expanded clone.

CDR3aa	CDR3nt	d_gene	abundance	v_gene	j_gene
CASSLSGPGGTDTQYF	TGTGCCAGCAGCCTGTCTGGGCCGGGGGGCACAGATACGCAGTATTTT	NA	NA	TRBV7-2	TRBJ2-3
CASSLDGISGNEQFF	TGTGCCAGCAGCTTAGACGGGATTTCTGGGAATGAGCAGTTCTTC	NA	NA	TRBV11-2	TRBJ2-1
CASSLAPGQVNYGYTF	TGCGCCAGCAGCTTGGCCCCGGGACAGGTCAACTATGGCTACACCTTC	TRBD1	NA	TRBV5-1	TRBJ1-2
CASSAGLAASNTQYF	TGTGCCAGCAGCGCCGGACTAGCGGCATCAAATACGCAGTATTTT	TRBD2	few	TRBV9	TRBJ2-3
CASSNGLGGTQHF	TGTGCCAGCAGTAATGGGCTGGGTGGGACCCAGCATTTT	NA	NA	TRBV6-1	TRBJ1-5
CSVSRTGGLYEQYF	TGCAGCGTGAGCCGGACAGGGGGCTTATACGAGCAGTACTTC	TRBD1	many	TRBV29-1	TRBJ2-7
CSAIPGPIATF	TGCAGTGCTATCCCGGGCCCGATAGCCACCTTC	NA	few	TRBV20-1	TRBJ1-2
CSARGLGQPMWGEQFF	TGCAGTGCTAGAGGCCTAGGACAACCCATGTGGGGTGAGCAGTTCTTC	NA	NA	TRBV20-1	TRBJ2-1
CASTFGGSGANVLTF	TGTGCCAGCACCTTTGGGGGTTCTGGGGCCAACGTCCTGACTTTC	NA	NA	TRBV6-6	TRBJ2-6
CASRSAGYNEQFF	TGTGCCAGCAGGTCAGCGGGCTACAATGAGCAGTTCTTC	NA	NA	TRBV27	TRBJ2-1
CASSPLGRGTGQPQHF	TGTGCCAGCTCACCATTGGGGCGCGGAACCGGTCAGCCCCAGCATTTT	NA	NA	TRBV18	TRBJ1-5
CSVELRGETQYF	TGCAGCGTTGAGCTGAGGGGGGAGACCCAGTACTTC	NA	many	TRBV29-1	TRBJ2-5
CSVQGYREKLFF	TGCAGTGTACAGGGGTACCGGGAAAAACTGTTTTTT	TRBD1	NA	TRBV20-1	TRBJ1-4
CASSQETGLVAETQYF	TGCGCCAGCAGCCAAGAAACGGGACTAGTTGCGGAGACCCAGTACTTC	TRBD2	NA	TRBV4-1	TRBJ2-5
CASSYSMTSGAYEQYF	TGTGCCAGCAGTTACTCGATGACTAGCGGGGCCTACGAGCAGTACTTC	TRBD2	NA	TRBV6-5	TRBJ2-7
CASSNEDRSYNEQFF	TGTGCCAGCAGCAACGAAGACAGGAGCTACAATGAGCAGTTCTTC	NA	NA	TRBV5-6	TRBJ2-1
CASKRIAGGFQETQYF	TGTGCCAGCAAGAGAATAGCGGGAGGATTTCAAGAGACCCAGTACTTC	TRBD2	few	TRBV6-1	TRBJ2-5
CASSFEYGDPYTF	TGTGCCAGCAGCTTCGAATACGGAGATCCCTACACCTTC	NA	few	TRBV5-5	TRBJ1-2
CASSHRLNEQFF	TGTGCCAGCAGCCACAGGCTCAATGAGCAGTTCTTC	NA	few	TRBV3-1	TRBJ2-1
CATSPGVDTQYF	TGTGCCACCAGCCCAGGGGTTGATACGCAGTATTTT	NA	few	TRBV15	TRBJ2-3
CASSLYRGQGVTQYF	TGCGCCAGCAGCTTGTACAGAGGACAGGGTGTGACCCAGTACTTC	TRBD1	few	TRBV5-1	TRBJ2-5
CASSSTDRDYNEQYF	TGCGCCAGCAGCTCAACGGACAGGGACTACAATGAGCAGTACTTC	NA	NA	TRBV5-1	TRBJ2-7
CSARDLASFQETQYF	TGCAGTGCTAGAGATTTAGCTTCTTTCCAAGAGACCCAGTACTTC	NA	NA	TRBV20-1	TRBJ2-5
CAGSQNPQTDEQFF	TGTGCCGGCAGCCAAAACCCCCAGACGGATGAGCAGTTCTTC	NA	NA	TRBV3-1	TRBJ2-1
CASSLLEGVRETQYF	TGTGCCAGCAGTTTATTAGAGGGGGTAAGGGAGACCCAGTACTTC	NA	once	TRBV28	TRBJ2-5
CASSPPTAYNEQYF	TGTGCCAGCTCCCCACCTACCGCCTACAATGAGCAGTACTTC	NA	NA	TRBV12-3/TRBV12-4	TRBJ2-7
CASSPFGVIGGYNEQFF	TGTGCCAGCAGTCCCTTCGGGGTGATAGGAGGGTACAATGAGCAGTTCTTC	NA	few	TRBV6-2/TRBV6-3	TRBJ2-1
CASGLRRETQYF	TGTGCCAGCGGCTTAAGGAGGGAGACCCAGTACTTC	NA	NA	TRBV27	TRBJ2-5
CATSGYRATNEKLFF	TGTGCCACCAGCGGATACAGAGCAACTAATGAAAAACTGTTTTTT	NA	few	TRBV15	TRBJ1-4
CATSREGSNGGTQYF	TGTGCCACCAGCAGAGAAGGCAGTAACGGTGGGACCCAGTACTTC	NA	many	TRBV15	TRBJ2-5
CASSPRTLTSGETQYF	TGTGCCAGCTCACCACGAACACTGACTAGCGGAGAGACCCAGTACTTC	TRBD2	few	TRBV18	TRBJ2-5
CASSVWASSGANVLTF	TGTGCCAGCAGTGTCTGGGCAAGCTCTGGGGCCAACGTCCTGACTTTC	NA	few	TRBV6-1	TRBJ2-6
CASSLAGAGFQPQHF	TGCGCCAGCAGCTTGGCCGGGGCAGGGTTTCAGCCCCAGCATTTT	NA	NA	TRBV5-1	TRBJ1-5
CASKTHGRNNEQFF	TGTGCCAGCAAAACGCACGGGAGAAACAATGAGCAGTTCTTC	NA	NA	TRBV28	TRBJ2-1
CASSLLESSSRYTF	TGTGCCAGCAGCTTATTGGAGTCGTCCTCCCGCTACACCTTC	NA	NA	TRBV7-9	TRBJ1-2
CATSRGGRNEQFF	TGTGCCACCAGCAGAGGGGGGCGGAATGAGCAGTTCTTC	NA	NA	TRBV15	TRBJ2-1
CASSLSGDTSTDTQYF	TGTGCCAGCAGCCTTAGCGGGGACACAAGCACAGATACGCAGTATTTT	TRBD2	few	TRBV7-2	TRBJ2-3
CASSRSGGSSGSYEQYF	TGTGCCAGCAGTCGGTCAGGGGGCTCTAGCGGGAGCTACGAGCAGTACTTC	TRBD2	NA	TRBV7-2	TRBJ2-7
CSARVRRTANQPQHF	TGCAGTGCTAGAGTCCGAAGGACAGCTAATCAGCCCCAGCATTTT	NA	few	TRBV20-1	TRBJ1-5
CASSEWWDSPNGYTF	TGTGCCAGCAGTGAATGGTGGGACAGCCCGAATGGGTACACCTTC	TRBD1	NA	TRBV6-1	TRBJ1-2
CASSLGLGDTQYF	TGTGCCAGCAGTTTAGGGCTGGGAGATACGCAGTATTTT	NA	many	TRBV12-3/TRBV12-4	TRBJ2-3
CSAESPDRPNTEAFF	TGCAGTGCTGAATCACCGGACAGGCCAAACACTGAAGCTTTCTTT	TRBD1	NA	TRBV20-1	TRBJ1-1
CASSLGQPRSPLHF	TGTGCCAGCAGCCTCGGACAGCCGAGGTCACCCCTCCACTTT	NA	NA	TRBV7-9	TRBJ1-6
CAISGRDRGSGYTF	TGTGCCATCAGTGGCCGGGACAGGGGTTCTGGCTACACCTTC	TRBD1	NA	TRBV10-3	TRBJ1-2
CASSYSLGASPLHF	TGTGCCAGCAGTTACTCATTAGGGGCTTCACCCCTCCACTTT	NA	NA	TRBV6-5	TRBJ1-6
CASSYSRDGNTDTQYF	TGTGCCAGCAGTTACTCGCGGGACGGTAACACAGATACGCAGTATTTT	NA	NA	TRBV6-5	TRBJ2-3
CASSQAVDNQPQHF	TGTGCCAGCAGCCAAGCCGTGGACAATCAGCCCCAGCATTTT	NA	few	TRBV7-9	TRBJ1-5
CASSRPGLADTQYF	TGTGCCAGCAGCCGACCGGGACTAGCAGATACGCAGTATTTT	TRBD2	NA	TRBV11-1	TRBJ2-3
CASGKQGAYEQYF	TGTGCCAGCGGGAAACAGGGGGCGTACGAGCAGTACTTC	TRBD1	NA	TRBV7-2	TRBJ2-7
CSARPFSGSDEQYF	TGCAGTGCTAGACCCTTTAGCGGGAGCGACGAGCAGTACTTC	TRBD2	NA	TRBV20-1	TRBJ2-7
CASSLSRSGVSQYF	TGTGCCAGCAGCTTGAGCCGGTCAGGGGTCTCCCAGTACTTC	NA	NA	TRBV7-2	TRBJ2-5
CASHRSQETQYF	TGTGCCAGCCACAGGAGCCAAGAGACCCAGTACTTC	NA	few	TRBV2	TRBJ2-5
CASGLGEGQPQHF	TGTGCTAGTGGTCTAGGTGAGGGGCAGCCCCAGCATTTT	NA	NA	TRBV12-5	TRBJ1-5
CASSQEVRASYGYTF	TGCGCCAGCAGCCAAGAGGTCAGGGCCTCCTATGGCTACACCTTC	NA	few	TRBV4-1	TRBJ1-2
CSVATARNTEAFF	TGCAGCGTCGCTACTGCTCGCAACACTGAAGCTTTCTTT	NA	NA	TRBV29-1	TRBJ1-1
CASKYASSPLHF	TGTGCCAGCAAGTACGCCAGTTCACCCCTCCACTTT	NA	NA	TRBV12-3/TRBV12-4	TRBJ1-6
CASSLAGQPYGYTF	TGTGCCAGCAGCTTAGCCGGGCAGCCCTATGGCTACACCTTC	NA	NA	TRBV7-9	TRBJ1-2